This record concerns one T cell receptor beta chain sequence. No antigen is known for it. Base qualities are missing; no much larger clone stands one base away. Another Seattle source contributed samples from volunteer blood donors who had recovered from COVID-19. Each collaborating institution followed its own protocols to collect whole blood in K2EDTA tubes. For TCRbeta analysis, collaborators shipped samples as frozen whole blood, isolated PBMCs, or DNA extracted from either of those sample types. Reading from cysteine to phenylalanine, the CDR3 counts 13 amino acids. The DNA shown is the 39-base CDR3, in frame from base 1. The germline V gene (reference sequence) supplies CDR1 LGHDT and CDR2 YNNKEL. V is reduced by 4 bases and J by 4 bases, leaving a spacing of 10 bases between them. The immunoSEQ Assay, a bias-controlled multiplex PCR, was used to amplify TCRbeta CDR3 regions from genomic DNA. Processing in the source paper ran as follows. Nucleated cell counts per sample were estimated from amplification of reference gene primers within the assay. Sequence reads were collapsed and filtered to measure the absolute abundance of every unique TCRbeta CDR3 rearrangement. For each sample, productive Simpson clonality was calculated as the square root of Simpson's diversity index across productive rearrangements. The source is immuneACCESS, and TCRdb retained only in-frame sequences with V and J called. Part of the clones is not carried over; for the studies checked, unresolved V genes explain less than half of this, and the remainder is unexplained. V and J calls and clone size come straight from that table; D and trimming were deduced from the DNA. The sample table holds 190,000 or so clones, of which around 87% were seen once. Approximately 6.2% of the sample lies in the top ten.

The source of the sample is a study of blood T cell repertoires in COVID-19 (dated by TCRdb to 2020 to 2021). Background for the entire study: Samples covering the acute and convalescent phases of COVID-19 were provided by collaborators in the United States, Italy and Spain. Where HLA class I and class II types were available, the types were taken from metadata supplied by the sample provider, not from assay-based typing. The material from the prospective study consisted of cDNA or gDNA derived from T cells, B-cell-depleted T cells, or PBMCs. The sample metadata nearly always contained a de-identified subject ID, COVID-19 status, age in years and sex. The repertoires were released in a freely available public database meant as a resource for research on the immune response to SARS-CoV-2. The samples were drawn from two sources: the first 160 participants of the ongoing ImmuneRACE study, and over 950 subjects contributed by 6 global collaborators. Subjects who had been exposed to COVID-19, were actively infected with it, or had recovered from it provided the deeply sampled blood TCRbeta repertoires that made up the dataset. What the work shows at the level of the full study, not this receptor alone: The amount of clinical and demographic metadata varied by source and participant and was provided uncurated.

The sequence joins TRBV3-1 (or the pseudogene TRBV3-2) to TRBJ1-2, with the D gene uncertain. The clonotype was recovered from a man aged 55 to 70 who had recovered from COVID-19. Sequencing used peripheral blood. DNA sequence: TGTGCCAGCAGCCTCACAGAGGGCTATGGCTACACCTTC. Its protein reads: CASSLTEGYGYTF.